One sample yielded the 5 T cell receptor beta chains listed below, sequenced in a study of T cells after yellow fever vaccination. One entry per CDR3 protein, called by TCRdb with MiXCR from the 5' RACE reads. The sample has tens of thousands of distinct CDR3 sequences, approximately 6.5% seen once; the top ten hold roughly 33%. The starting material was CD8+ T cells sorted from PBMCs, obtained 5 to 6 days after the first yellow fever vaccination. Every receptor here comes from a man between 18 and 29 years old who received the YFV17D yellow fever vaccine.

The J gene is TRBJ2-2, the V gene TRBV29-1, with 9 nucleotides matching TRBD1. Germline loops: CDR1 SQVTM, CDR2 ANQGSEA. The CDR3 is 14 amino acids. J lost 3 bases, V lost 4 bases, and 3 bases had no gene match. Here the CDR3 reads CSVAGTGYTGELFF. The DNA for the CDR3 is TGCAGCGTTGCCGGGACAGGGTACACCGGGGAGCTGTTTTTT.

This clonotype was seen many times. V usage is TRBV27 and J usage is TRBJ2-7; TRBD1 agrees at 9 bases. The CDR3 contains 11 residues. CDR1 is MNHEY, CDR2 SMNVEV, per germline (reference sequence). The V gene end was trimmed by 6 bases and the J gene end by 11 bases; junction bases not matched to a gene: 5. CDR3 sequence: CASSVGDREYF. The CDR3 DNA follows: TGTGCCAGCAGCGTTGGGGACAGGGAGTACTTC.

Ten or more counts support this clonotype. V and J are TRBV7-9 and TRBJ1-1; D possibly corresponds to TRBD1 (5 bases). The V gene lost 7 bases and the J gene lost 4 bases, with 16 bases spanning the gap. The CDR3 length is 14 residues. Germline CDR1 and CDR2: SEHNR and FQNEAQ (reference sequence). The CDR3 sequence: CASTRDGTFTEAFF. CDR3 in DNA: TGTGCCAGCACCCGGGACGGGACCTTCACTGAAGCTTTCTTT.

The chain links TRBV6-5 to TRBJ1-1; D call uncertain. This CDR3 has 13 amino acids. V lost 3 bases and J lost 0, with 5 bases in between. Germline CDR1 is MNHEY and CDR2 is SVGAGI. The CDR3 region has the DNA TGTGCCAGCAGTTATTTGCTGAACACTGAAGCTTTCTTT. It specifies CASSYLLNTEAFF.

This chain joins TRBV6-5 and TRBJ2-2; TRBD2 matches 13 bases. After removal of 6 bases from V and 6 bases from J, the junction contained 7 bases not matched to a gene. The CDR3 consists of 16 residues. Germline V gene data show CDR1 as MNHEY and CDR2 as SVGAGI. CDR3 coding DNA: TGTGCCAGCAGAACGGGACTAGCGGGGAAGGCCGGGGAGCTGTTTTTT. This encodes CASRTGLAGKAGELFF.